This TCR beta chain was recorded in a study of radiation and T cells in renal cell carcinoma (dated by TCRdb to 2019 to 2021). Notes on the research overall: The samples were drawn from a clinical trial, where primary renal cell carcinomas were treated with 15 Gy of stereotactic body radiation therapy and then removed by nephrectomy 4 weeks afterward. A total of 4 million to 5 million unique CDR3 nucleotide sequences, encoding more than 2 million unique CDR3 amino acid sequences, were found across all 55 or so samples. A total of some 55 samples underwent TCR beta sequencing, made up of 25 or so tumors and around 27 peripheral blood samples.

Worth noting for this clone: It lacks a known antigen. No per-base quality is available; no much larger clone lies one base away.

The immunoSEQ kit was used, according to the manufacturer's recommendations, to generate TCR beta libraries from genomic DNA. Library preparation used a first multiplex PCR with proprietary primers, then a second PCR adding unique barcodes, with bead cleanups after each round. Each sample batch included a kit-provided positive control reaction and a negative control reaction. The final libraries were assessed on an Agilent 4200 TapeStation D1000 ScreenTape, pooled by volume, and quantified by qPCR. An Illumina NextSeq500 fitted with a MidOutput 150-cycle cartridge performed the sequencing, running 156 Read1 cycles and 15 Index1 cycles with the kit's custom primers. The pooled library was loaded at around 1 pM with about 18% PhiX control spiked in. Per the original workflow: Vendor-processed data were analyzed in R, and a clonotype was defined as all T cells sharing the same CDR3 nucleotide sequence. For clone abundance analyses, frequencies were normalized to the 10,000 most abundant clones per sample. Public T cell clones, which averaged fewer than five per sample, were removed prior to analysis. An abundance difference of at least 32-fold between compartments was the criterion for calling clonotypes tumor-enriched or baseline blood-enriched. A beta-binomial differential abundance model was applied to find clonotypes that expanded or contracted between blood time points. The Baroni-Urbani and Buser coefficient was used to measure tumor-blood repertoire similarity, and groups were compared with two-tailed Wilcoxon tests in R. TCRdb provides this immuneACCESS table in a form limited to in-frame rearrangements. Some clones are lacking; in checked studies, under half of them reflect an unresolved V gene, and why the rest are absent is not known. V and J calls and clone size are as listed in that table; D and trimming were resolved from the DNA. Within this sample are about 88,000 clones, with 70% to 90% of them counted one time only. The ten biggest clones cover approximately 8.4% of the sample.

Counted from cysteine to phenylalanine, this CDR3 has 15 amino acids. Only the CDR3 portion is preserved as DNA: 45 bases, with reading frame beginning at the first base. V lost 7 bases and J lost 0 bases; the stretch between them is 15 bases long. As encoded in the germline V gene, CDR1 is SGHRS while CDR2 is YFSETQ. What the study reported, not specific to this receptor: With a single-armed trial design, the study had no way to address how radiation dose or scheduling affects the TCR repertoire. No pretreatment tumor biopsies were available, so the baseline intratumoral presence of clonotypes could not be determined. Changes in the blood repertoire were not tracked past 4 weeks after treatment. An increase in top tumor clonotypes in blood was observed from baseline to 2 weeks post-radiation, followed by contraction by 4 weeks, which was taken to suggest transient expansion of tumor-resident clones.

The time point label, read with the paper, signifies: baseline pretreatment blood. The treatment or condition label, as the study defines it: 15 Gy SBRT to primary tumor, nephrectomy 4 weeks later. Serial peripheral blood from radiation-treated patients was sampled at baseline, 2 weeks and 4 weeks after SBRT to track tumor-enriched clonotypes. Every patient had renal cell carcinoma of clear cell pathology. The QIAamp DNA Blood Mini Kit (Qiagen) was used to prepare genomic DNA for TCR sequencing. The analyses included only samples that passed all quality control checks. This clonotype was sampled from a man aged 45 to 65 with renal cell carcinoma. The sequence links TRBV5-1 to TRBJ2-3; the D gene is perhaps TRBD2, on 7 matching bases. The sample consisted of blood, taken from a patient whose treatment included radiotherapy and nephrectomy. The CDR3 reads as follows: CASGGGDTSTDTQYF. The bases read TGCGCCAGCGGGGGAGGGGACACTAGCACAGATACGCAGTATTTT.